This TCR beta chain was sequenced in a study of PD-1 blockade in classical Hodgkin lymphoma (TCRdb year 2020). Study-level background: Nivolumab dosing was 3 mg/kg intravenously every 2 weeks, continuing until either disease progression or unacceptable toxicity. The study used TCR beta sequencing and CyTOF to define a peripheral blood immune signature of response to PD-1 blockade in classical Hodgkin lymphoma.

Interpreted using the paper, the time point label stands for: cycle 1 day 1 (C1D1), immediately before nivolumab initiation. All trial patients had relapsed after autologous stem cell transplantation, with cohorts A, B and C differing in prior brentuximab vedotin exposure. The trial cohort was composed of 56 patients with relapsed/refractory classical Hodgkin lymphoma, for whom complete response, partial response or progressive disease was recorded as best overall response. Trial patients were treated with single-agent nivolumab in the multi-cohort phase II CheckMate 205 trial. An independent review committee assessed best overall response by applying the 2007 International Working Group response criteria. Trial PBMCs were collected just before the start of nivolumab (C1D1) and during therapy at cycle 2 day 1 and cycle 4 day 1. Peripheral blood was collected in 8 mL Vacutainer Cell Preparation Tubes, from which PBMCs were isolated by centrifugation and then cryopreserved.

What the study reported, not specific to this receptor: CD4+ but not CD8+ TCR diversity rose significantly by C4D1 (p=0.0027 vs p=0.16), most apparent in complete responders (p=0.02). Lower diversity was seen in patients whose nivolumab began less than 1 year after ASCT, and these patients were left out of later analyses so that immune reconstitution would not confound the results. Baseline TCR diversity was reported as lower in newly diagnosed patients than in healthy donors, and lower still in relapsed/refractory patients. Trial patients achieving complete response had baseline diversity similar to newly diagnosed patients, whereas partial responders and progressors had significantly lower diversity. Only a single clinical trial cohort was studied, and what caused the repertoire differences, possibly disease activity or prior therapy, remained undefined.

V lost 10 bases and J lost 7 bases; the stretch between them is 19 bases long. CDR1 and CDR2 were assigned from the germline V gene (reference sequence) as LNHDA and SQIVND. Including the terminal cysteine and phenylalanine, the CDR3 comprises 13 residues. The kept DNA is CDR3 alone, 39 bases in frame from the first base. Comment on this clone: Its antigen is unknown. No quality values exist for individual bases; no much larger clone is one base distant.

The Qiagen DNeasy kit was used to extract genomic DNA from unsorted PBMCs and from the negatively selected CD4+ and CD8+ fractions. Amplification of TCR beta CDR3 regions was done by immunoSEQ multiplex PCR with primers that anneal to V and J segments. A synthetic immune receptor repertoire was used to minimize amplification bias, and any residual bias was removed computationally once sequencing was done. Per the authors' processing: Repertoire diversity was quantified as the Shannon entropy index using custom Python scripts. The unsorted, CD4+ and CD8+ repertoires were each analyzed separately, with the exception of combined analyses, where CD4+ and CD8+ sequences were merged in silico. A clone counted as expanded when the clone's frequency after treatment rose at least 2-fold relative to C1D1, and clones undetected at baseline were given a pseudocount of 0.5. Clones with 0 or 1 copy at C1D1 were classified as singleton clones, and clones with 2 or more copies were classified as non-singleton clones. Clones expanded in unsorted samples were labelled as CD4+, CD8+ or unknown by matching protein sequences in sorted samples from the same patient. Wilcoxon tests on paired samples were used to test diversity changes from C1D1 to C4D1. TCRdb took over this immuneACCESS table, retaining in-frame rearrangements with V and J assigned. Such tables are incomplete; in checked studies, under half of the missing clones stem from an unresolved V gene, and the remainder is unexplained. V and J calls and clone size follow that table, whereas D and trimming were derived from the DNA. The sample has some 100,000 clones on record, roughly 92% of them singletons. The ten largest clones capture roughly 2.8% of the sample.

The sequence came from a human donor with classical Hodgkin lymphoma. The sequenced sample was peripheral blood mononuclear cells (PBMCs), obtained at baseline. The rearranged segments are TRBV19 and TRBJ1-2; TRBD1 might be the D gene, on 6 matching bases. The sequenced DNA: TGTGCCACTCAGCCCCTAGGGGGAGGTGGCTACACCTTC. The resulting protein is CATQPLGGGGYTF.